These T cell receptor beta chains were read from a single sample in a study of blood T cell repertoires in COVID-19. Method: immunoSEQ multiplex PCR; TCRdb's copy keeps in-frame clones and lacks some. Among 150,000 to 200,000 clones listed, about 91% were seen once. The sample was peripheral blood. The receptor set was obtained from a woman younger than 45 with acute or convalescent COVID-19. CDR3s include the opening cysteine and the closing phenylalanine or tryptophan. Each record gives: J gene, V gene, clone size, D gene, CDR3 DNA, CDR3 protein. A D gene is named only where the DNA matches it firmly. Size is stated for part of the rows, as once, few or many counts, or as a class when the clone is expanded.

J: TRBJ1-1
V: TRBV5-1
size: .
D: .
DNA: TGCGCCAGCAGCTTGGCCCCGGGGTCGAACACTGAAGCTTTCTTT
CDR3: CASSLAPGSNTEAFF

J: TRBJ2-7
V: TRBV7-9
size: .
D: .
DNA: TGTGCCAGCAGCCCCCCAGGGAACGAGCAGTACTTC
CDR3: CASSPPGNEQYF

J: TRBJ1-5
V: TRBV18
size: .
D: .
DNA: TGTGCCAGCTCACCAGGGCCGGATAGCAATCAGCCCCAGCATTTT
CDR3: CASSPGPDSNQPQHF

J: TRBJ1-4
V: TRBV6-4
size: .
D: TRBD1
DNA: TGTGCCAGCACACCGGGACAGGAGGAAGAAAAACTGTTTTTT
CDR3: CASTPGQEEEKLFF

J: TRBJ2-7
V: TRBV27
size: .
D: .
DNA: TGTGCCAGCAGTTTCCGGGGGAGCTCCTACGAGCAGTACTTC
CDR3: CASSFRGSSYEQYF

J: TRBJ1-4
V: TRBV7-9
size: .
D: .
DNA: TGTGCCAGCAGTAACTATCTAGGCGAAAAACTGTTTTTT
CDR3: CASSNYLGEKLFF

J: TRBJ2-1
V: TRBV11-2
size: .
D: .
DNA: TGTGCCAGCAGCTATTCTTTAGACAATGAGCAGTTCTTC
CDR3: CASSYSLDNEQFF

J: TRBJ1-5
V: TRBV9
size: few
D: .
DNA: TGTGCCAGCAGCAGGACAGCTCGATGGGCTGCGCCCCAGCATTTT
CDR3: CASSRTARWAAPQHF

J: TRBJ2-5
V: TRBV10-3
size: once
D: .
DNA: TGTGCCATCAGTGATTCAGGGCGGCACCAAGAGACCCAGTACTTC
CDR3: CAISDSGRHQETQYF

J: TRBJ2-1
V: TRBV12-3/TRBV12-4
size: .
D: .
DNA: TGTGCCAGCAGTTTAGGTCGGAATGAGCAGTTCTTC
CDR3: CASSLGRNEQFF

J: TRBJ2-3
V: TRBV11-1
size: .
D: TRBD2
DNA: TGTGCCAGCAGCCCGAGCGGGGCTAGCACAGATACGCAGTATTTT
CDR3: CASSPSGASTDTQYF

J: TRBJ1-2
V: TRBV28
size: .
D: .
DNA: TGTGCCAGCAGTTTCCAGAACTATGGCTACACCTTC
CDR3: CASSFQNYGYTF

J: TRBJ1-4
V: TRBV30
size: few
D: .
DNA: TGTGCCTCAGCCCCGCCAGGGGAAAAACTGTTTTTT
CDR3: CASAPPGEKLFF

J: TRBJ1-1
V: TRBV12-3/TRBV12-4
size: .
D: .
DNA: TGTGCCAGCAAGGGGGTTGAAGCTTTCTTT
CDR3: CASKGVEAFF

J: TRBJ2-5
V: TRBV5-6
size: .
D: TRBD2
DNA: TGTGCCAGCAGCGCTACCGGGACTAGCGGGAGGGGTTTGGCAGAGACCCAGTACTTC
CDR3: CASSATGTSGRGLAETQYF

J: TRBJ2-5
V: TRBV7-9
size: .
D: .
DNA: TGTGCCAGCAGCTTAGTTGGCCACGAGTACTTC
CDR3: CASSLVGHEYF

J: TRBJ2-3
V: TRBV2
size: once
D: .
DNA: TGTGCCAGCCTGGCGGAGGTTAGAGATACGCAGTATTTT
CDR3: CASLAEVRDTQYF

J: TRBJ2-1
V: TRBV2
size: .
D: TRBD2
DNA: TGTGCCAGCAGTCTCAACATGGGGCTAGCGGGAGGGCCGGGGGTTGGTGAGCAGTTCTTC
CDR3: CASSLNMGLAGGPGVGEQFF

J: TRBJ1-1
V: TRBV19
size: .
D: TRBD1
DNA: TGTGCCAGTAGCCCGAGGAGGGACAGCCTTGAAGCTTTCTTT
CDR3: CASSPRRDSLEAFF

J: TRBJ1-5
V: TRBV19
size: .
D: .
DNA: TGTGCCAGTAGTAATCAAAATCAGCCCCAGCATTTT
CDR3: CASSNQNQPQHF

J: TRBJ2-3
V: TRBV20-1
size: .
D: .
DNA: TGCAGTGCTAGTTCTCCGTCGGATACGCAGTATTTT
CDR3: CSASSPSDTQYF

J: TRBJ1-1
V: TRBV30
size: .
D: .
DNA: TGTGCCTGGAGTGGAACAAAAGCTTTCTTT
CDR3: CAWSGTKAFF

J: TRBJ1-6
V: TRBV9
size: .
D: TRBD1
DNA: TGTGCCAGCAGCGTAGGAGAGAGGGGGCTCTCACCCCTCCACTTT
CDR3: CASSVGERGLSPLHF

J: TRBJ1-1
V: TRBV2
size: .
D: TRBD1
DNA: TGTGCCAGCAGTGACGTGACAGGGCCCACTGAAGCTTTCTTT
CDR3: CASSDVTGPTEAFF

J: TRBJ2-7
V: TRBV30
size: .
D: TRBD2
DNA: TGTGCCTGGCGACTAGCGGGTACCTACGAGCAGTACTTC
CDR3: CAWRLAGTYEQYF

J: TRBJ2-7
V: TRBV3-1/TRBV3-2
size: .
D: .
DNA: TGTGCCAGCAGCCAAGTCGGGTACGAGCAGTACTTC
CDR3: CASSQVGYEQYF

J: TRBJ2-7
V: TRBV5-1
size: .
D: TRBD2
DNA: TGCGCCAGCAGTCCAGGGCGGGGGACTTATGACTACGAGCAGTACTTC
CDR3: CASSPGRGTYDYEQYF

J: TRBJ1-6
V: TRBV28
size: .
D: .
DNA: TGTGCCAGCAGTTTACGGGTAGGGAGTAATTCACCCCTCCACTTT
CDR3: CASSLRVGSNSPLHF

J: TRBJ2-2
V: TRBV10-1
size: .
D: .
DNA: TGCGCCAGCCTCGTCCCCGGACAGTCCGCCGGGGAGCTGTTTTTT
CDR3: CASLVPGQSAGELFF

J: TRBJ1-5
V: TRBV10-1
size: few
D: TRBD1
DNA: TGCGCCAGCAGTGCAGGGGGGCCTTCGCAGCCCCAGCATTTT
CDR3: CASSAGGPSQPQHF

J: TRBJ2-7
V: TRBV3-1/TRBV3-2
size: .
D: .
DNA: TGTGCCAGCAGCCTTAGGGGCGGTAGTGAGTACGAGCAGTACTTC
CDR3: CASSLRGGSEYEQYF

J: TRBJ2-1
V: TRBV11-2
size: .
D: TRBD2
DNA: TGTGCCAGCAGCTTAGTATGGGGACTAGCGCCATACAATGAGCAGTTCTTC
CDR3: CASSLVWGLAPYNEQFF

J: TRBJ1-6
V: TRBV28
size: .
D: .
DNA: TGTGCCAGCGGGCCCTCGCGTTCAGGTTCACCCCTCCACTTT
CDR3: CASGPSRSGSPLHF

J: TRBJ2-7
V: TRBV13
size: medium-sized
D: .
DNA: TGTGCCAGCAGCTCCCGGGACTTATCCTACGAGCAGTACTTC
CDR3: CASSSRDLSYEQYF